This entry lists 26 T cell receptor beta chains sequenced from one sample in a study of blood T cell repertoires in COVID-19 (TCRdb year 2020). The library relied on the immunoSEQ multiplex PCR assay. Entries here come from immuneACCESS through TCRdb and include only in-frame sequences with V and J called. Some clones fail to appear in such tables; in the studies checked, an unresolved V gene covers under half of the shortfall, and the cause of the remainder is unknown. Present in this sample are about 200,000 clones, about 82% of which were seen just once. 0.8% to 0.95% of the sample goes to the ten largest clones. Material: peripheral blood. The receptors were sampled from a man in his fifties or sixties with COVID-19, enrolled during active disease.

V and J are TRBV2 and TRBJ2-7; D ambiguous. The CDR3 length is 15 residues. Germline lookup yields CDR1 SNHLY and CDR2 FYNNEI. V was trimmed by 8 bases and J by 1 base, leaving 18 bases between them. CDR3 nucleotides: TGTGCCAGCGGAGCCTCGGAAGCAGTGTCCTACGAGCAGTACTTC. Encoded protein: CASGASEAVSYEQYF.

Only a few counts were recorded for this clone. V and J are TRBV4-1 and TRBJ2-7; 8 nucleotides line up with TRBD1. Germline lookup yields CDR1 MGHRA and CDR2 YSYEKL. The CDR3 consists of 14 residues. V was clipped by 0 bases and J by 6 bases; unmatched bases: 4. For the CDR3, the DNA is TGCGCCAGCAGCCAAGAATTCAGGGGGCGCGAGCAGTACTTC. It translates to CASSQEFRGREQYF.

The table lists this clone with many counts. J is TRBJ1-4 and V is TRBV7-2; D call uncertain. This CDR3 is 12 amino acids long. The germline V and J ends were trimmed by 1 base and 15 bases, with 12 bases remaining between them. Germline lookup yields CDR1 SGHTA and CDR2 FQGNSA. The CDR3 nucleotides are TGTGCCAGCAGCTTAGAGGCCGGGAGGGTGTTTTTT. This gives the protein CASSLEAGRVFF.

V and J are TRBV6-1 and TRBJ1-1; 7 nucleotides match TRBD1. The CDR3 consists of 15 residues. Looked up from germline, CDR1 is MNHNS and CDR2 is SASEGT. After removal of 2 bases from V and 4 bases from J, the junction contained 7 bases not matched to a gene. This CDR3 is CASSEKRGRVTEAFF. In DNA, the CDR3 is TGTGCCAGCAGTGAAAAGAGGGGGCGCGTCACTGAAGCTTTCTTT.

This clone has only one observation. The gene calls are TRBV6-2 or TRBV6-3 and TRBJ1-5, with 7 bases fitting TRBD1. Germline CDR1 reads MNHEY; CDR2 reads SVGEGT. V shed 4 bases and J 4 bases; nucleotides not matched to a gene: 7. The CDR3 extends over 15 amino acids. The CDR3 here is CASSSDRVPNQPQHF. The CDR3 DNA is TGTGCCAGCAGTTCCGACAGGGTCCCGAATCAGCCCCAGCATTTT.

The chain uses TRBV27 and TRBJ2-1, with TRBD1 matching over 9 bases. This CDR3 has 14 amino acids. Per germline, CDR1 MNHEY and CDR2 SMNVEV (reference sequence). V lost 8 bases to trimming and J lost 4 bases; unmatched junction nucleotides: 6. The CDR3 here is CASRGTGRYNEQFF. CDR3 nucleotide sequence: TGTGCCAGCCGCGGGACAGGGCGTTACAATGAGCAGTTCTTC.

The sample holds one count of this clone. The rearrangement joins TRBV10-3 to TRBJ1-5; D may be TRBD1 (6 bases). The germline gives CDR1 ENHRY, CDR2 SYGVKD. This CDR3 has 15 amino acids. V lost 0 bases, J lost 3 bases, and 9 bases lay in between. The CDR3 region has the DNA TGTGCCATCAGTGAGTCGACAGGCAACAATCAGCCCCAGCATTTT. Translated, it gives CAISESTGNNQPQHF.

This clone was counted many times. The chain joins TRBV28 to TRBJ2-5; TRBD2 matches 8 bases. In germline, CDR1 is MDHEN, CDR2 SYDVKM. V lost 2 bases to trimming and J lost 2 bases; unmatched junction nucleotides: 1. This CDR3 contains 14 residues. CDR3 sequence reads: CASSLRLAQETQYF. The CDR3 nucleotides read TGTGCCAGCAGTTTAAGACTAGCGCAAGAGACCCAGTACTTC.

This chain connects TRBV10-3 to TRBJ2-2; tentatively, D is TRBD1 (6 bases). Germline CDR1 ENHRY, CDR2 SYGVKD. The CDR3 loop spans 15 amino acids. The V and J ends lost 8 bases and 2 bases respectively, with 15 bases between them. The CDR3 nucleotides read TGTGCCATCCACACAGGGAATAGCAACACCGGGGAGCTGTTTTTT. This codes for CAIHTGNSNTGELFF.

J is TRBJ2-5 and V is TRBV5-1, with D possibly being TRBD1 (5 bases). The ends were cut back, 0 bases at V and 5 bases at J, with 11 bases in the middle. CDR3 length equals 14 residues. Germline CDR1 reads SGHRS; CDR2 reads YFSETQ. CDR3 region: CASSLASRQETQYF. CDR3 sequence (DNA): TGCGCCAGCAGCTTGGCCAGCCGACAGGAGACCCAGTACTTC. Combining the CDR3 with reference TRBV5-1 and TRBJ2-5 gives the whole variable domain KAGVTQTPRYLIKTRGQQVTLSCSPISGHRSVSWYQQTPGQGLQFLFEYFSETQRNKGNFPGRFSGRQFSNSRSEMNVSTLELGDSALYLCASSLASRQETQYFGPGTRLLVL.

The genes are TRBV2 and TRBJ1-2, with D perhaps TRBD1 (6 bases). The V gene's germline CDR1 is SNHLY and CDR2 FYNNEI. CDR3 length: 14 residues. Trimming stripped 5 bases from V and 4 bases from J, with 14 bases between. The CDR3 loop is CASSLGGAAYGYTF. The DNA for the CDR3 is TGTGCCAGCAGTTTAGGGGGGGCGGCCTATGGCTACACCTTC.

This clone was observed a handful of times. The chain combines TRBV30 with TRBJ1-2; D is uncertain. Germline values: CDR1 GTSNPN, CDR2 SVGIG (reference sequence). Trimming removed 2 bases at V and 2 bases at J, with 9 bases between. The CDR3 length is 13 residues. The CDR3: CAWSFAANYGYTF. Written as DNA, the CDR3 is TGTGCCTGGAGTTTCGCGGCCAACTATGGCTACACCTTC.

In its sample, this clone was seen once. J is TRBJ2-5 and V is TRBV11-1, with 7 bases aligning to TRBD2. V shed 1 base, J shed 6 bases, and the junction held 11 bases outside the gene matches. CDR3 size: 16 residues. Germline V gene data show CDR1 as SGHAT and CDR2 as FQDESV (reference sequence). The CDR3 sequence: CASSLDRGGRIQTQYF. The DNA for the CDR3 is TGTGCCAGCAGCTTAGATCGGGGAGGGAGGATACAGACCCAGTACTTC. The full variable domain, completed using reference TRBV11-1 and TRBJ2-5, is EAEVAQSPRYKITEKSQAVAFWCDPISGHATLYWYRQILGQGPELLVQFQDESVVDDSQLPKDRFSAERLKGVDSTLKIQPAELGDSAMYLCASSLDRGGRIQTQYFGPGTRLLVL.

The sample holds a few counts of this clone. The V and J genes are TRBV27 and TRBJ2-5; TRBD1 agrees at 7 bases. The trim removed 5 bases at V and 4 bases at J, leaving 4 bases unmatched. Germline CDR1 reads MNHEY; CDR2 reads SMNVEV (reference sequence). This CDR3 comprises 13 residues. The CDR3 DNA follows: TGTGCCAGCAGTCGACAGGGAGCAGAGACCCAGTACTTC. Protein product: CASSRQGAETQYF.

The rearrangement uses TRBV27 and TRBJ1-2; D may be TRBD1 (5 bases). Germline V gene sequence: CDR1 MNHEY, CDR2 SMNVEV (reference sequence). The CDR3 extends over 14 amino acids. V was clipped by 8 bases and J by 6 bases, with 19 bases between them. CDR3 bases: TGTGCCAGCGGATGGCAGGGATTATACGATGGCTACACCTTC. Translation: CASGWQGLYDGYTF.

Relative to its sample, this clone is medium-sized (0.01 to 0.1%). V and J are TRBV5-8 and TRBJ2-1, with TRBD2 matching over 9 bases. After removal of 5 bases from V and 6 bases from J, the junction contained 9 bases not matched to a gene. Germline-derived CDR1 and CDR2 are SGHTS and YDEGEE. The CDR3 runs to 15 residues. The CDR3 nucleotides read TGTGCCAGCAGTTCCGGGACTAGCAGACTCAATGAGCAGTTCTTC. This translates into CASSSGTSRLNEQFF.

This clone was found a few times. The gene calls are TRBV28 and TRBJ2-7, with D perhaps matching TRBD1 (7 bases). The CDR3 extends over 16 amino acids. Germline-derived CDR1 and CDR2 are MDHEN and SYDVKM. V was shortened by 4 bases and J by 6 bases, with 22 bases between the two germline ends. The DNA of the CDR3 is TGTGCCAGCAGTTCATTCGGGGGCTCGACAGGGATCGAGCAGTACTTC. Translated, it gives CASSSFGGSTGIEQYF.

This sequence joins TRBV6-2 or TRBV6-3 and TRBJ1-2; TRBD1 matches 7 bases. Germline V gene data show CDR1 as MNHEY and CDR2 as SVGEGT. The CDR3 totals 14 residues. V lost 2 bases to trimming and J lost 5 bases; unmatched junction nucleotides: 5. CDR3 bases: TGTGCCAGCAGTTACCGCCTACAGGGGTATGGCTACACCTTC. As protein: CASSYRLQGYGYTF.

The CDR3 DNA is TGTGCCAGCAGCTTGGAGACAACTTGGATGAACACTGAAGCTTTCTTT. It encodes CASSLETTWMNTEAFF. This sequence joins TRBV5-5 and TRBJ1-1; D ambiguous. Germline V gene data show CDR1 as SGHKS and CDR2 as YYEKEE (reference sequence). The CDR3 loop spans 16 amino acids. Trimming removed 0 bases at V and 0 bases at J, with 12 bases between.

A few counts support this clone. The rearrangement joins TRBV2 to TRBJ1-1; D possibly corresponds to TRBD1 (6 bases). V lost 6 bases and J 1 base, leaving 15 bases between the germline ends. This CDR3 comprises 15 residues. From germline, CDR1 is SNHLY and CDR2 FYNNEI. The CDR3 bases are TGTGCCAGCAGCCAAACCAGACAGGCGAACACTGAAGCTTTCTTT. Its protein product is CASSQTRQANTEAFF.

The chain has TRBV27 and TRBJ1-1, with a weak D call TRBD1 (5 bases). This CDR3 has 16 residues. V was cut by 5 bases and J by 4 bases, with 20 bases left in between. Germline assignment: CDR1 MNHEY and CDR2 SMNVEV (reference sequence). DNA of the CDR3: TGTGCCAGCAGTCTTAGGCGCCCTCGGGGGAGCACTGAAGCTTTCTTT. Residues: CASSLRRPRGSTEAFF.

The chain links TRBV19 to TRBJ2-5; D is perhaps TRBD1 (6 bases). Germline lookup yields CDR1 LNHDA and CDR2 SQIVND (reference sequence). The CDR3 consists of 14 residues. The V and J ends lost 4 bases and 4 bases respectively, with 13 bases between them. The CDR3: CASSTQGPPETQYF. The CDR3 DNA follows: TGTGCCAGTAGTACCCAGGGGCCTCCAGAGACCCAGTACTTC.

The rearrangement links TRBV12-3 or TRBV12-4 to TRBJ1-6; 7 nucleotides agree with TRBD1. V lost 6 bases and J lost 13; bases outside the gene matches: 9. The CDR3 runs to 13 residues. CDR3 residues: CASSPQEQGPLHF. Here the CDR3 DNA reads TGTGCCAGCAGCCCACAGGAACAGGGGCCCCTCCACTTT.

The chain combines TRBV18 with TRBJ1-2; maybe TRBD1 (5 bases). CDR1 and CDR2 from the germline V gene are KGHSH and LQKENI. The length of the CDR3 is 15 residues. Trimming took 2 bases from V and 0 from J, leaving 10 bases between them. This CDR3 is CASSPGSGPNYGYTF. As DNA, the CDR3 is TGTGCCAGCTCACCAGGGTCAGGGCCTAACTATGGCTACACCTTC.

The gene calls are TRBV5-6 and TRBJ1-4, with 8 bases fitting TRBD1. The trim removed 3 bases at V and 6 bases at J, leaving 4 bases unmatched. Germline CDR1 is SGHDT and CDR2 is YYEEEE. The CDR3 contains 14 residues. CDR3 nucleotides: TGTGCCAGCAGCTCCAGGGGGCTGGATGAAAAACTGTTTTTT. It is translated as CASSSRGLDEKLFF.

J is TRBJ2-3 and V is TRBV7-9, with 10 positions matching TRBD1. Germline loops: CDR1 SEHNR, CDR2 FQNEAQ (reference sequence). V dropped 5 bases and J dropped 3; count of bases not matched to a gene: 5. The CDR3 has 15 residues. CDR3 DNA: TGTGCCAGCAGCGGGAGGACAGGGGGAACAGATACGCAGTATTTT. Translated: CASSGRTGGTDTQYF.